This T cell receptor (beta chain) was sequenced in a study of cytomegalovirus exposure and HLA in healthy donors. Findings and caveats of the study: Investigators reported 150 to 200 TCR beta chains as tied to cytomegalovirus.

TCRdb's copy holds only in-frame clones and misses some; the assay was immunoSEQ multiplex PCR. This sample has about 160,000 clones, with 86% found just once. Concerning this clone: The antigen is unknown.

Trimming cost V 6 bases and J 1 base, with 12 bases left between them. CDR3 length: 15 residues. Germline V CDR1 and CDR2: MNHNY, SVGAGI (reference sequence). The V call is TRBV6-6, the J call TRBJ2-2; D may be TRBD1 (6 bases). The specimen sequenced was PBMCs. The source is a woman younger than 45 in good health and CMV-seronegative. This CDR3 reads CASRGAQGNTGELFF. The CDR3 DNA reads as TGTGCCAGCAGGGGGGCCCAAGGGAACACCGGGGAGCTGTTTTTT.